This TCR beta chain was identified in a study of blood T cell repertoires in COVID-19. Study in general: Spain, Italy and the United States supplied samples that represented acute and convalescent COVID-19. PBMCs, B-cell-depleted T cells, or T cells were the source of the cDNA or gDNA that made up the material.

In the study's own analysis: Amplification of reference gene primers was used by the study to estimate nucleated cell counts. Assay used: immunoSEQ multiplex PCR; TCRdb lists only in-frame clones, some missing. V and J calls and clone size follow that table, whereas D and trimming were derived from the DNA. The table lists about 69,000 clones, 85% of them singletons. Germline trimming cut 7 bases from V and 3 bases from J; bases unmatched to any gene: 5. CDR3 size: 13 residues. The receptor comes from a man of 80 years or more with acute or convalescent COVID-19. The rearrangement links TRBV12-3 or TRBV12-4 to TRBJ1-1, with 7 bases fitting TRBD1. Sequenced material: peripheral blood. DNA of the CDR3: TGTGCCAGCACCAAGACAGGGTACACTGAAGCTTTCTTT. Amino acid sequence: CASTKTGYTEAFF.